The 24 T cell receptor beta chains given below trace back to one sample, sequenced in a study of shared clonotypes between healthy human individuals. Measured with immunoSEQ multiplex PCR; TCRdb has only the in-frame clones, and not every one. The sample lists around 530,000 clones, around three quarters occurring once. The material sequenced was PBMCs. These receptors originate from a woman in her thirties or forties in good health. Some clones in this sample may be carry-over from other donors' samples.

This clone was counted a few times. The CDR3 here is CASSPTGDMAYGYTF. CDR3 in DNA: TGCGCCAGCAGTCCCACAGGGGACATGGCCTATGGCTACACCTTC. V usage is TRBV5-1 and J usage is TRBJ1-2, with 7 nucleotides matching TRBD1. Germline trimming cut 5 bases from V and 4 bases from J; bases unmatched to any gene: 11. This CDR3 is 15 amino acids long. Germline V CDR1 and CDR2: SGHRS, YFSETQ.

The chain uses TRBV6-4 and TRBJ2-1; D gene uncertain. CDR1 is MRHNA and CDR2 is SNTAGT in the germline V gene. The CDR3 sequence is 13 residues long. The V gene lost 5 bases and the J gene lost 7 bases, with 12 bases spanning the gap. The CDR3 region is CASSSHLGNEQFF. The CDR3 nucleotides are TGTGCCAGCAGTTCCCACCTGGGGAATGAGCAGTTCTTC.

In its sample, this clone was seen a few times. This likely traces to a read error, being one base from a far larger clone. At the DNA level, this CDR3 is encoded by other sequences in the same sample as well. The chain combines TRBV6-6 with TRBJ2-7; weak D call: TRBD2 (5 bases). The V gene's germline CDR1 is MNHNY and CDR2 SVGAGI (reference sequence). The CDR3 is 16 residues long. V was cut by 2 bases and J by 0 bases, with 14 bases left in between. The chain's CDR3 is CASSYTASGSSYEQYF. The CDR3 coding sequence is TGTGCCAGCAGTTACACGGCTAGTGGGAGCTCCTACGAGCAGTACTTC.

This rearrangement joins TRBV6-1 to TRBJ2-3; no definite D call. V was cut by 5 bases and J by 7 bases, with 10 bases left in between. This CDR3 is built from 12 residues. Germline CDR1 MNHNS, CDR2 SASEGT. In DNA form, the CDR3 reads TGTGCCAGCAGTCCTTTGGGAAATACGCAGTATTTT. Its translation: CASSPLGNTQYF.

V and J are TRBV7-3 and TRBJ1-2; D not resolved. Germline CDR1 reads SGHTA; CDR2 reads FQGTGA. V lost 0 bases to trimming and J lost 10 bases, with 12 bases between them. CDR3 length: 13 amino acids. This CDR3 reads CASSLTGGQTYTF. The CDR3 DNA sequence: TGTGCCAGCAGCTTAACGGGTGGGCAGACCTACACCTTC.

This chain joins TRBV6-6 and TRBJ1-1, with D unclear. CDR1 and CDR2 from the germline V gene are MNHNY and SVGAGI (reference sequence). This CDR3 contains 12 residues. V was cut by 5 bases and J by 4 bases, with 8 bases left in between. The CDR3 loop is CASSRSSTEAFF. The CDR3 DNA reads TGTGCCAGCAGTCGGTCGTCCACTGAAGCTTTCTTT.

V and J are TRBV2 and TRBJ2-5; no clear D. Trimming took off 7 bases at V and 1 base at J, with 10 bases between the two ends. This CDR3 has 13 amino acids. Germline CDR1 is SNHLY and CDR2 is FYNNEI. Here the CDR3 reads CASTAGFQETQYF. The CDR3 DNA is TGTGCCAGCACAGCAGGCTTCCAAGAGACCCAGTACTTC.

V and J are TRBV11-2 and TRBJ1-5, with D possibly matching TRBD1 (5 bases). CDR3 size: 17 residues. From germline, CDR1 is SGHAT and CDR2 FQNNGV. V was cut by 0 bases and J by 1 base, with 13 bases left in between. CDR3 region: CASSLDSRGLSNQPQHF. CDR3 sequence (DNA): TGTGCCAGCAGCTTAGATTCAAGGGGACTAAGCAATCAGCCCCAGCATTTT.

Details on this clone: The junction does not match germline at one end; this may be a read error. J is TRBJ2-7 and V is TRBV9; no clear D gene. There are 13 residues in the CDR3. CDR1 is SGDLS and CDR2 is YYNGEE in the germline V gene. CDR3 in amino acids: CASSVHFSSEQYF. The CDR3 nucleotides read TGTGCCAGCAGCGTACATTTCTCCTCCGAGCAGTACTTC.

This clone appeared a single time. Germline and junction disagree at one end, which may indicate a read error. The chain combines TRBV28 with TRBJ2-1; D tentatively reads TRBD1 or TRBD2 (5 bases each). Germline V gives CDR1 MDHEN, CDR2 SYDVKM. The CDR3 is made up of 15 amino acids. CDR3 DNA: TGTGCCAGCAGTTTACCAGGGAGCTCCCACAATGAGCAGTTCTTC. It translates to CASSLPGSSHNEQFF. The full variable domain, rest sourced from reference TRBV28 and TRBJ2-1, is DVKVTQSSRYLVKRTGEKVFLECVQDMDHENMFWYRQDPGLGLRLIYFSYDVKMKEKGDIPEGYSVSREKKERFSLILESASTNQTSMYLCASSLPGSSHNEQFFGPGTRLTVL.

V is TRBV10-3 and J is TRBJ2-5; 12 positions agree with TRBD2. The germline V gene encodes CDR1 ENHRY and CDR2 SYGVKD. This CDR3 region has 19 residues. V lost 6 bases and J lost 2; bases outside the gene matches: 16. The CDR3 reads CAISRKGQGLAGKQETQYF. CDR3 coding DNA: TGTGCCATCAGCCGGAAGGGACAGGGACTAGCGGGCAAACAAGAGACCCAGTACTTC.

The genes are TRBV7-3 and TRBJ2-3, with D uncertain. Germline loops: CDR1 SGHTA, CDR2 FQGTGA. The CDR3 has 8 residues. V was shortened by 7 bases and J by 11 bases, with 4 bases between the two germline ends. The CDR3 nucleotides are TGTGCCAGCAAGGGGCAGTATTTT. Residues: CASKGQYF.

The chain joins TRBV28 to TRBJ2-1; 9 bases are shared with TRBD1. The CDR3 has 16 residues. J lost 2 bases, V lost 7 bases, and 9 bases had no gene match. Germline CDR1 MDHEN, CDR2 SYDVKM. The CDR3 sequence: CASNLSGTGTYNEQFF. DNA for the CDR3: TGTGCCAGCAATTTGTCGGGGACAGGGACCTACAATGAGCAGTTCTTC.

V usage is TRBV25-1 and J usage is TRBJ1-2; a possible D gene is TRBD1 (5 bases). This CDR3 is 14 amino acids long. Germline loops: CDR1 MGHDK, CDR2 SYGVNS. Trimming stripped 3 bases from V and 4 bases from J, with 12 bases between. CDR3 amino acids: CASSEAGAAYGYTF. CDR3 nucleotide sequence: TGTGCCAGCAGTGAGGCCGGGGCCGCCTATGGCTACACCTTC.

The V and J genes are TRBV28 and TRBJ2-1; D tentatively fits TRBD1 or TRBD2 (5 bases each). The V end lost 5 bases, the J end lost 0 bases, and 20 bases lay between the germline ends. The CDR3 spans 18 residues. Looked up from germline, CDR1 is MDHEN and CDR2 is SYDVKM. CDR3 region: CASSPLTGTQVSYNEQFF. The CDR3 DNA reads TGTGCCAGCAGTCCCTTAACCGGGACCCAAGTCTCCTACAATGAGCAGTTCTTC.

The chain recombines TRBV7-3 with TRBJ2-3, with TRBD2 as a possible D gene (5 bases). The V gene lost 1 base and the J gene lost 0 bases, with 5 bases spanning the gap. CDR3 size: 14 residues. The germline V gene has CDR1 SGHTA and CDR2 FQGTGA. CDR3 in DNA: TGTGCCAGCAGCTTAATAGCGAGCACAGATACGCAGTATTTT. Its translation is CASSLIASTDTQYF.

This chain connects TRBV4-2 to TRBJ2-5; no reliable D call. This CDR3 has 16 residues. The V gene lost 3 bases and the J gene lost 4 bases, with 18 bases spanning the gap. Germline values: CDR1 LGHNA, CDR2 YNFKEQ. CDR3 sequence: CASSHPSQESAETQYF. CDR3 sequence (DNA): TGTGCCAGCAGCCACCCAAGCCAGGAATCCGCAGAGACCCAGTACTTC.

J is TRBJ1-1 and V is TRBV28; tentatively, D is TRBD1 (5 bases). CDR1 is MDHEN and CDR2 is SYDVKM in the germline V gene. Trimming took off 5 bases at V and 10 bases at J, with 20 bases between the two ends. This CDR3 is built from 14 residues. CDR3 DNA sequence: TGTGCCAGCAGTACCGGTCCAGGGATGTGGGGAGCTTTCTTT. Protein product: CASSTGPGMWGAFF.

Of note for this clone: A much larger clonotype is one base distant, so this may be a read error. The chain recombines TRBV29-1 with TRBJ2-2, with 7 nucleotides matching TRBD1. The CDR3 runs 14 residues. Germline V gene data show CDR1 as SQVTM and CDR2 as ANQGSEA. J gave up 4 bases and V 3 bases, and 5 bases lay outside the gene matches. CDR3 loop: CSVESDRLTGELFF. CDR3 nucleotide sequence: TGCAGCGTTGAGTCGGACAGGCTCACCGGGGAGCTGTTTTTT.

This clone was seen only a few times. The rearrangement uses TRBV4-1 and TRBJ2-1; TRBD2 aligns across 10 bases. The CDR3 runs 14 residues. Trimming at V came to 6 bases and at J to 6 bases, leaving 5 bases not matched to a gene. The germline V gene encodes CDR1 MGHRA and CDR2 YSYEKL. Here the CDR3 DNA reads TGCGCCAGCAGACAGCGGGAGGGCCTCAATGAGCAGTTCTTC. This encodes CASRQREGLNEQFF.

In this sample, this clone turned up a few times. The sample has other DNA sequences that encode this CDR3 too. The V gene is TRBV5-1, the J gene TRBJ2-3; maybe TRBD2 (6 bases). This CDR3 comprises 13 residues. Trimming left V 0 bases short and J 5 bases short, with 7 bases between. Per germline, CDR1 SGHRS and CDR2 YFSETQ. CDR3 region: CASSLAGGDTQYF. The CDR3 nucleotides are TGCGCCAGCAGCTTGGCCGGGGGAGATACGCAGTATTTT. The variable domain in full, completed from reference TRBV5-1 and TRBJ2-3, reads KAGVTQTPRYLIKTRGQQVTLSCSPISGHRSVSWYQQTPGQGLQFLFEYFSETQRNKGNFPGRFSGRQFSNSRSEMNVSTLELGDSALYLCASSLAGGDTQYFGPGTRLTVL.

Note on this clone: Possible read error: a much larger clone is one base away. The sample carries other DNA sequences with the same CDR3. The V and J genes are TRBV7-9 and TRBJ2-7, with D hard to call. The CDR3 sequence is 12 residues long. V was trimmed by 1 base and J by 0 bases, leaving 1 base between them. CDR1 is SEHNR and CDR2 is FQNEAQ in the germline V gene (reference sequence). Here the CDR3 reads CASSLGSYEQYF. Here the CDR3 DNA reads TGTGCCAGCAGCTTAGGCTCCTACGAGCAGTACTTC.

The V and J genes are TRBV18 and TRBJ2-6; 12 bases align to TRBD1. Trimming removed 4 bases from V and 1 base from J; junction bases left unmatched: 5. The CDR3 totals 18 residues. Germline loops: CDR1 KGHSH, CDR2 LQKENI. The CDR3 DNA is TGTGCCAGCTCACTTTTGGGACAGGGGGCTTCTGGGGCCAACGTCCTGACTTTC. This encodes CASSLLGQGASGANVLTF.

The chain links TRBV29-1 to TRBJ2-2; D unresolved. V was clipped by 4 bases and J by 7 bases, with 10 bases between them. This CDR3 is 12 amino acids long. The germline CDR1 and CDR2 sequences are SQVTM and ANQGSEA. The CDR3 DNA is TGCAGCGTTGGGCGGACCGTCGGGGAGCTGTTTTTT. The encoded protein is CSVGRTVGELFF.